One sample yielded the 31 T cell receptor beta chains listed below, sequenced in a study of early T cells in non-severe SARS-CoV-2 infection. TCRdb processed the 5' RACE reads anew with MiXCR; each CDR3 protein has one entry. Seen here are under 100,000 distinct CDR3 sequences, 11% observed once, and the top ten hold 4.5% to 5.5%. The sequencing input was whole blood. The receptors derive from an adult who was a healthcare worker with PCR-confirmed SARS-CoV-2 infection or an uninfected control (not recorded which).

This clonotype was recorded a few times. The chain recombines TRBV3-1 with TRBJ1-3; TRBD1 might be the D (6 bases). The CDR3 runs to 16 residues. Germline-derived CDR1 and CDR2 are LGHDT and YNNKEL (reference sequence). V lost 0 bases to trimming and J lost 2 bases, with 11 bases between them. The CDR3 reads CASSQEGHRAGNTIYF. CDR3 bases: TGTGCCAGCAGCCAAGAAGGGCACAGGGCTGGAAACACCATATATTTT.

Many counts were recorded for this clonotype. This chain uses TRBV7-9 with TRBJ1-1; 9 nucleotides line up with TRBD1. V lost 1 base, J lost 1 base, and 4 bases stayed unmatched. The CDR3 covers 16 residues. Germline V lookup: CDR1 SEHNR, CDR2 FQNEAQ (reference sequence). The CDR3 loop reads CASSLVGQGPNTEAFF. As DNA, the CDR3 is TGTGCCAGCAGCTTAGTAGGACAGGGGCCGAACACTGAAGCTTTCTTT.

This clonotype came up many times. The chain links TRBV7-3 to TRBJ1-6; 7 positions match TRBD1. Germline lookup yields CDR1 SGHTA and CDR2 FQGTGA. Trimming cost V 3 bases and J 5 bases; bases outside gene matches: 7. CDR3 length: 16 amino acids. The CDR3 nucleotides are TGTGCCAGCAGCTTGACAGGGAATCTCGATAATTCACCCCTCCACTTT. Translating gives CASSLTGNLDNSPLHF. Drawing the rest from reference TRBV7-3 and TRBJ1-6, the complete variable domain is GAGVSQTPSNKVTEKGKYVELRCDPISGHTALYWYRQSLGQGPEFLIYFQGTGAADDSGLPNDRFFAVRPEGSVSTLKIQRTERGDSAVYLCASSLTGNLDNSPLHFGNGTRLTVT.

This clonotype showed up just a few times. This sequence joins TRBV27 and TRBJ1-5, with D tentatively TRBD1 (6 bases). The CDR3 totals 15 residues. Trimming pared 3 bases from V and 4 bases from J, leaving 13 bases between. Germline V gene lookup returns CDR1 MNHEY and CDR2 SMNVEV (reference sequence). This CDR3 reads CASSFSQGWNQPQHF. The CDR3 coding sequence is TGTGCCAGCAGTTTTAGCCAGGGGTGGAATCAGCCCCAGCATTTT.

The sample holds a few counts of this clonotype. V and J are TRBV6-5 and TRBJ1-5; D is uncertain. Trimming shortened V by 4 bases and J by 9 bases, and 10 bases separated the two germline ends. Germline V lookup: CDR1 MNHEY, CDR2 SVGAGI. This CDR3 has 12 residues. The CDR3 nucleotides are TGTGCCAGCAGTTCAAGGGTGGGGCCCCAGCATTTT. Amino acid sequence: CASSSRVGPQHF.

This clonotype was detected a few times. The chain couples TRBV3-1 to TRBJ1-4; 11 nucleotides agree with TRBD1. Losses at the gene ends were 4 bases for V and 7 bases for J; bases not matched to a gene: 2. CDR3 length equals 14 residues. Germline CDR1 reads LGHDT; CDR2 reads YNNKEL (reference sequence). The CDR3 is CASSRDRGAEKLFF. Written as DNA, the CDR3 is TGTGCCAGCAGCCGGGACAGGGGGGCTGAAAAACTGTTTTTT.

This clonotype was detected ten times or more. The V gene is TRBV20-1, the J gene TRBJ2-3, with 7 bases identical to TRBD2. Germline assignment: CDR1 DFQATT and CDR2 SNEGSKA (reference sequence). This CDR3 comprises 13 residues. The DNA of the CDR3 is TGCAGCCTCAGTGGGGGGGGGACAGATACGCAGTATTTT. This sequence encodes CSLSGGGTDTQYF.

CDR3 bases: TGCAGCGTTGGACTAGTGGCGGAGACCCAGTACTTC. Translation: CSVGLVAETQYF. This chain joins TRBV29-1 and TRBJ2-5, with a tentative D call TRBD2 (6 bases). The CDR3 contains 12 residues. Germline CDR1 SQVTM, CDR2 ANQGSEA. Deletions cut 4 bases from V and 5 bases from J, with 11 bases between.

The gene calls are TRBV5-1 and TRBJ2-6, with D unresolved. V lost 0 bases to trimming and J lost 2 bases, with 12 bases between them. This CDR3 spans 17 amino acids. In germline, CDR1 is SGHRS, CDR2 YFSETQ. The CDR3 nucleotides read TGCGCCAGCAGCTTGGAGGCAGCTGGGACTGGGGCCAACGTCCTGACTTTC. Protein sequence: CASSLEAAGTGANVLTF.

The sample holds many counts of this clonotype. The V call is TRBV2, the J call TRBJ1-5; D perhaps matches TRBD1 (5 bases). The CDR3 contains 16 residues. Germline V CDR1 and CDR2: SNHLY, FYNNEI. V gave up 3 bases and J gave up 1 base, with 13 bases separating them. CDR3 DNA sequence: TGTGCCAGCAGTGAGAGTCAGGGTGTAAGCAATCAGCCCCAGCATTTT. This gives the protein CASSESQGVSNQPQHF.

This rearrangement joins TRBV20-1 to TRBJ2-5; D ambiguous. The germline V gene has CDR1 DFQATT and CDR2 SNEGSKA (reference sequence). The CDR3 runs to 14 residues. Trimming pared 6 bases from V and 5 bases from J, leaving 19 bases between. The CDR3 reads CSAPPGVPTETQYF. CDR3 DNA sequence: TGCAGTGCGCCCCCTGGTGTCCCAACGGAGACCCAGTACTTC.

V is TRBV28 and J is TRBJ2-7, with D possibly being TRBD2 (6 bases). The ends were cut back, 6 bases at V and 3 bases at J, with 9 bases in the middle. CDR1 is MDHEN and CDR2 is SYDVKM in the germline V gene. The CDR3 contains 12 residues. DNA for the CDR3: TGTGCCAGCAGAGATAGCGGCTACGAGCAGTACTTC. Its translation: CASRDSGYEQYF.

This clonotype has a count of ten or more. The gene calls are TRBV6-1 and TRBJ1-1; 8 positions agree with TRBD1. Trimming removed 4 bases from V and 7 bases from J; junction bases left unmatched: 8. Per the germline V gene, CDR1 is MNHNS and CDR2 is SASEGT. This CDR3 spans 14 amino acids. The CDR3 protein is CASSVDRASVEAFF. As DNA, the CDR3 is TGTGCCAGCAGTGTGGACAGGGCGAGTGTTGAAGCTTTCTTT.

This clonotype was found a few times. The rearrangement links TRBV7-9 to TRBJ2-7; 12 bases agree with TRBD1. This CDR3 region has 14 residues. Germline V CDR1 and CDR2: SEHNR, FQNEAQ (reference sequence). The V and J ends lost 5 bases and 3 bases, in that order; junction bases with no gene match: 2. CDR3 in amino acids: CASSRDRGLYEQYF. Written as DNA, the CDR3 is TGTGCCAGCAGCCGGGACAGGGGGCTCTACGAGCAGTACTTC. Together with reference TRBV7-9 and TRBJ2-7, the CDR3 gives the full variable domain: DTGVSQNPRHKITKRGQNVTFRCDPISEHNRLYWYRQTLGQGPEFLTYFQNEAQLEKSRLLSDRFSAERPKGSFSTLEIQRTEQGDSAMYLCASSRDRGLYEQYFGPGTRLTVT.

The rearrangement links TRBV11-2 to TRBJ2-2; a weak D match, TRBD2 (5 bases). The CDR3 is 15 residues long. CDR1 SGHAT and CDR2 FQNNGV come from the germline V gene. V was pared by 4 bases and J by 2 bases, with 11 bases between. The CDR3 sequence: CASSWRRENTGELFF. DNA of the CDR3: TGTGCCAGCAGCTGGCGTCGGGAAAACACCGGGGAGCTGTTTTTT.

There are many counts of this clonotype. This chain connects TRBV5-1 to TRBJ2-7; TRBD1 matches at 9 bases. This CDR3 has 16 amino acids. The J segment lost 2 bases and the V segment lost 2 bases, leaving 8 bases of the junction unmatched. The germline gives CDR1 SGHRS, CDR2 YFSETQ. CDR3 in DNA: TGCGCCAGCAGCTTATTCTTACAGGGGGCTACCTACGAGCAGTACTTC. Translating gives CASSLFLQGATYEQYF.

The CDR3 bases are TGCAGCGTTGAAGGCAGCCCCACCACAGATACGCAGTATTTT. Translation: CSVEGSPTTDTQYF. The J gene is TRBJ2-3, the V gene TRBV29-1; no clear D. V dropped 1 base and J dropped 2 bases, with 10 bases sitting between them. Germline V gene sequence: CDR1 SQVTM, CDR2 ANQGSEA. This CDR3 is 14 amino acids long.

This clonotype occurred a few times. The gene calls are TRBV12-3 or TRBV12-4 and TRBJ2-7, with D perhaps TRBD1 or TRBD2 (5 bases each). Trimming removed 7 bases at V and 4 bases at J, with 23 bases between. The CDR3 is made up of 16 amino acids. The CDR3 spells CASNPSLTGTIYEQYF. CDR3 DNA: TGTGCCAGCAACCCTTCATTGACTGGGACGATTTACGAGCAGTACTTC.

The chain links TRBV11-2 to TRBJ2-5, with TRBD2 as a possible D gene (6 bases). The V and J ends lost 0 bases and 4 bases respectively, with 12 bases between them. The V gene's germline CDR1 is SGHAT and CDR2 FQNNGV. This CDR3 has 15 amino acids. The CDR3 sequence: CASSLDPASAETQYF. CDR3 DNA: TGTGCCAGCAGCTTAGATCCGGCTAGCGCAGAGACCCAGTACTTC. Together with reference TRBV11-2 and TRBJ2-5, the CDR3 gives the full variable domain: EAGVAQSPRYKIIEKRQSVAFWCNPISGHATLYWYQQILGQGPKLLIQFQNNGVVDDSQLPKDRFSAERLKGVDSTLKIQPAKLEDSAVYLCASSLDPASAETQYFGPGTRLLVL.

The J gene is TRBJ2-2, the V gene TRBV6-5; D unresolved. The CDR3 is 15 amino acids. Germline V CDR1 and CDR2: MNHEY, SVGAGI. The V and J ends lost 1 base and 2 bases respectively, with 8 bases between them. The CDR3 spells CASSYFKVNTGELFF. CDR3 bases: TGTGCCAGCAGTTACTTTAAAGTTAACACCGGGGAGCTGTTTTTT.

This clonotype was seen a single time. Germline is not matched at one junction end, which may reflect a read error. V gene TRBV7-6 combines with J gene TRBJ2-3; TRBD1 matches 8 bases. The CDR3 covers 16 residues. CDR1 is SGHVS and CDR2 is FNYEAQ in the germline V gene. CDR3 protein: CACSFTWTGLRDTQYF. The CDR3 nucleotides are TGTGCCTGCAGCTTCACATGGACAGGGTTAAGAGATACGCAGTATTTT.

This clonotype came up a few times. The chain carries TRBV7-3 and TRBJ2-7; the match to TRBD1 covers 8 bases. This CDR3 has 17 amino acids. With 1 base clipped from V and 1 base from J, the junction kept 9 bases outside the gene matches. Germline V gene lookup returns CDR1 SGHTA and CDR2 FQGTGA. The CDR3 DNA follows: TGTGCCAGCAGCTTAAAGGGCTCTGGACAGGGTTCCTACGAGCAGTACTTC. Translating gives CASSLKGSGQGSYEQYF.

This clonotype was observed at least ten times. The chain is built from TRBV4-1 and TRBJ2-3, with D perhaps TRBD2 (6 bases). CDR1 MGHRA and CDR2 YSYEKL come from the germline V gene. This CDR3 comprises 16 residues. Trimming took off 0 bases at V and 0 bases at J, with 10 bases between the two ends. The CDR3 coding sequence is TGCGCCAGCAGCCAAGAAGGAGGGGCGAGCACAGATACGCAGTATTTT. Translating it yields CASSQEGGASTDTQYF.

This clonotype has at least ten counts. V and J are TRBV12-3 or TRBV12-4 and TRBJ2-1; weak D call: TRBD2 (5 bases). CDR3 length: 14 residues. The V gene lost 3 bases and the J gene lost 1 base, with 7 bases spanning the gap. CDR3 sequence reads: CASSLEVSYNEQFF. The CDR3 region has the DNA TGTGCCAGCAGTTTGGAGGTATCCTACAATGAGCAGTTCTTC.

There are many counts of this clonotype. The V gene is TRBV6-6, the J gene TRBJ2-4; D possibly uses TRBD1 or TRBD2 (5 bases each). Trimming pared 7 bases from V and 9 bases from J, leaving 22 bases between. In germline, CDR1 is MNHNY, CDR2 SVGAGI (reference sequence). The CDR3 is made up of 15 amino acids. CDR3 residues: CASTLEGSSYSIQYF. The CDR3 nucleotides read TGTGCCAGCACCCTCGAGGGGTCTAGCTACAGCATTCAGTACTTC.

This clonotype was detected ten times or more. The V gene is TRBV12-3 or TRBV12-4, the J gene TRBJ1-2, with TRBD1 identical over 8 bases. The CDR3 contains 13 residues. V lost 6 bases, J lost 8 bases, and 8 bases stayed unmatched. This CDR3 reads CASSPGTGRGYTF. CDR3 in DNA: TGTGCCAGCAGCCCCGGGACAGGACGCGGCTACACCTTC.

The chain joins TRBV4-1 to TRBJ1-6; D unclear. The CDR3 extends over 12 amino acids. CDR1 is MGHRA, CDR2 YSYEKL, per germline. Trimming took off 2 bases at V and 9 bases at J, with 5 bases between the two ends. CDR3 nucleotide sequence: TGCGCCAGCAGCCAAATACTTTCACCCCTCCACTTT. This translates into CASSQILSPLHF.

This clonotype has a count of ten or more. This rearrangement joins TRBV6-1 to TRBJ1-3, with no clear D. CDR1 MNHNS and CDR2 SASEGT come from the germline V gene. CDR3 size: 15 residues. The V gene lost 10 bases and the J gene lost 0 bases, with 16 bases spanning the gap. The CDR3 loop is CATTFDRSSGNTIYF. The DNA for the CDR3 is TGTGCCACCACCTTCGACCGGAGCTCTGGAAACACCATATATTTT.

This clonotype occurred many times. The chain links TRBV4-1 to TRBJ1-2; D may be TRBD1 (5 bases). Looked up from germline, CDR1 is MGHRA and CDR2 is YSYEKL. The CDR3 runs 14 residues. Trimming left V 3 bases short and J 6 bases short, with 14 bases between. The CDR3: CASSQTGTGHGYTF. The CDR3 DNA reads as TGCGCCAGCAGCCAGACCGGGACCGGTCATGGCTACACCTTC.

This chain uses TRBV20-1 with TRBJ1-2; weak D call: TRBD1 (5 bases). V lost 5 bases, J lost 2 bases, and 9 bases lay in between. The CDR3 runs 12 residues. Germline loops: CDR1 DFQATT, CDR2 SNEGSKA (reference sequence). CDR3 in amino acids: CSAPDRNYGYTF. DNA of the CDR3: TGCAGTGCTCCCGACAGAAACTATGGCTACACCTTC.

This clonotype came up many times. The CDR3 spells CSARDGAYQNQPQHF. Written as DNA, the CDR3 is TGCAGTGCTAGAGATGGGGCGTACCAGAATCAGCCCCAGCATTTT. This chain joins TRBV20-1 and TRBJ1-5; D possibly corresponds to TRBD1 (5 bases). Germline V gene data show CDR1 as DFQATT and CDR2 as SNEGSKA (reference sequence). V lost 0 bases to trimming and J lost 4 bases, with 13 bases between them. CDR3 length: 15 amino acids.